This T cell receptor (beta chain) is from a study of blood T cell repertoires in COVID-19. On the study more broadly: The origin of the acute and convalescent COVID-19 samples was the United States, Italy and Spain. PBMCs, B-cell-depleted T cells, or T cells were the source of the cDNA or gDNA that made up the material.

Under the authors' procedure: Amplified reference gene primers provided the basis for estimating nucleated cell counts. The repertoire was sequenced with immunoSEQ multiplex PCR; TCRdb's copy has only in-frame clones and lacks some. V, J and clone size are taken as reported in that table, and D and trimming were inferred from the DNA itself. Of around 43,000 clones in the sample, roughly 87% were seen once. Sequencing was performed on peripheral blood. The sequence derives from a human donor in a cohort sampled during active COVID-19.

This chain's CDR3 is CAWSSDSRYEQYF. As DNA, the CDR3 is TGTGCCTGGAGTTCCGACAGCCGCTACGAGCAGTACTTC. The chain has TRBV30 and TRBJ2-7; a weak D match, TRBD1 (5 bases). Trimming pared 2 bases from V and 3 bases from J, leaving 11 bases between. Germline V CDR1 and CDR2: GTSNPN, SVGIG (reference sequence). This CDR3 has 13 residues.